The present entry profiles one TCR beta chain with its context. V trimming: 0 bases; J trimming: 9 bases; junction bases outside the gene matches: 7. This CDR3 has 14 amino acids. Germline loops: CDR1 MGHRA, CDR2 YSYEKL. Source study methods: Cell counts per sample came from amplifying reference gene primers. Profiling relied on immunoSEQ multiplex PCR, and the TCRdb table lists in-frame clones only, not all of them. V and J calls and clone size are given by that table; D and trimming were obtained from the DNA. The table records roughly 280,000 clones, around 93% of them present only once. This sample was included in a study of blood T cell repertoires in COVID-19. In the study overall: PBMCs, B-cell-depleted T cells, or T cells were the source of the cDNA or gDNA that made up the material.

Participants reported their clinical history, and cohort assignment relied on those reports. The specimen sequenced was PBMCs or T cells enriched from blood (not recorded which). This sequence was found in a man aged 35 to 55 who had been exposed to COVID-19. The chain couples TRBV4-1 to TRBJ1-2; 7 nucleotides line up with TRBD1. The CDR3 DNA follows: TGCGCCAGCAGCCAAGAGTACAGACAGGGAAGCTACACCTTC. Its translation: CASSQEYRQGSYTF.